This T cell receptor (beta chain) originates from a study of blood T cell repertoires in COVID-19. Across the study: T cells, B-cell-depleted T cells, or PBMCs supplied cDNA or gDNA.

Recruitment covered about two dozen US areas and drew participants whose ages spanned roughly 18 to 100 years. Cohorts were determined from participant-reported clinical history. The authors' processing: The authors estimated nucleated cell counts from reference gene primer amplification. Data came from immunoSEQ multiplex PCR; TCRdb stores just in-frame clones and leaves some out. That table supplies the V and J calls and clone size; D and trimming were determined from the DNA. This sample has a few hundred thousand clones; around 93% occur once, and the top ten carry roughly 1.2%. This CDR3 spans 18 amino acids. V lost 0 bases to trimming and J lost 4 bases; unmatched junction nucleotides: 12. The germline V gene has CDR1 SGHRS and CDR2 YFSETQ.

The sequence was obtained from a human donor in a cohort exposed to, infected with or recovered from COVID-19 (not recorded which). The donor label of this sample is uncertain. V gene TRBV5-1 combines with J gene TRBJ1-1, with TRBD1 matching over 10 bases. The sample was PBMCs or T cells enriched from blood (not recorded which). DNA for the CDR3: TGCGCCAGCAGCTTGGTTCCAGGGACAGGGGTGGGGGTCACTGAAGCTTTCTTT. Its translation is CASSLVPGTGVGVTEAFF.